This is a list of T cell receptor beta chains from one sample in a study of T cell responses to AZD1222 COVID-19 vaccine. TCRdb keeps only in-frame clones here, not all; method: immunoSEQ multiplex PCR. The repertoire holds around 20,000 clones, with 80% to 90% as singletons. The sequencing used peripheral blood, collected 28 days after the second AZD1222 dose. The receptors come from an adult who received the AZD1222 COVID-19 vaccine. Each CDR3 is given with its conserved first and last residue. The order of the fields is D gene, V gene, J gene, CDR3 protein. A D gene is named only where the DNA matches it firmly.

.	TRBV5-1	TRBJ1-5	CASSLNGNQPQHF
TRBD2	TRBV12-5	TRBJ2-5	CASGLAGGVETQYF
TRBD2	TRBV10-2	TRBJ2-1	CASLNRRSSGSNEQFF
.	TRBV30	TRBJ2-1	CAWSTPPGWGEQFF
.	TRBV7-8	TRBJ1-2	CASSLAAYGYTF
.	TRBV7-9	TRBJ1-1	CASSLAYEGNTEAFF
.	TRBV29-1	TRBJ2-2	CSGRPGGRTGELFF
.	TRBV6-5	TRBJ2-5	CASRTGTGETQYF
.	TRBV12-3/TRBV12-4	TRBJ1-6	CASSLARVPLHF
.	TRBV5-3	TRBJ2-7	CARSLGGAEDYEQYF
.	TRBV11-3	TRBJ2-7	CASSLSVSSYEQYF
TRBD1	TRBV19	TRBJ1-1	CASTLGQVPTEAFF
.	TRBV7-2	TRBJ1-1	CASSGARNTEAFF
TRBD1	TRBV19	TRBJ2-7	CASSTDRGYEQYF
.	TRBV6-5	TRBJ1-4	CASSSDFATNEKLFF
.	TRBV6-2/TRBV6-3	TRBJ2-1	CASSGWYAQFF
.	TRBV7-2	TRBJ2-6	CASSLEGGAGANVLTF
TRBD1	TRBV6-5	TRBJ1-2	CASSRGTGNYGYTF
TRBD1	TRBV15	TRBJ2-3	CATSRGQGESTDTQYF
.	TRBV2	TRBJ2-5	CASSEAAGGETQYF
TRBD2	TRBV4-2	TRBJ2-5	CASSQVSSGRPMGETQYF
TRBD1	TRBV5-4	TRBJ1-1	CASRAGGVNTEAFF
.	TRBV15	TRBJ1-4	CATSRDRGQGREKLFF
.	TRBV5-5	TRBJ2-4	CASKLLPGSENIQYF
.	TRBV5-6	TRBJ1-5	CASSLFSYSNQPQHF
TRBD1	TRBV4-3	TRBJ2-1	CASSRAGTGGFWEQFF
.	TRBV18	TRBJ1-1	CASSRERGNTEAFF
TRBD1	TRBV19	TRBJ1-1	CASTTNRGMNTEAFF
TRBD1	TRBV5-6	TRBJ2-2	CASSLRGQGAIGELFF
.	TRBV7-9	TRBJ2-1	CASTRLVTEQFF
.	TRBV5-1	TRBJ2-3	CASSFLGGSDTDTQYF
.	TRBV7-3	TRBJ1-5	CASSGAQGHQPQHF
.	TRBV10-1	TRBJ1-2	CASSESEQGYDYGYTF
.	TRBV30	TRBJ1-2	CAWSAQGSDGYTF
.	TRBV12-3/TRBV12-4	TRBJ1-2	CASSAANYGYTF
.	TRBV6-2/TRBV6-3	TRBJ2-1	CASSRAGESSYNEQFF
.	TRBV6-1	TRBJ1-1	CASSEEVNTEAFF
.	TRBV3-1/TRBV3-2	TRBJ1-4	CASSQLTGRNEKLFF
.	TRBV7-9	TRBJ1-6	CASSSVAGTPNSPLHF
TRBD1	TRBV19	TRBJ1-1	CASSRGGRQGNTEAFF
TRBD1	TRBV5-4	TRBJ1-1	CASSRGQGDTEAFF
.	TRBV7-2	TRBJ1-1	CASSLRGKGTEAFF
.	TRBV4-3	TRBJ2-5	CASSQEGVYQETQYF